Included here is one T cell receptor (beta chain) sequence, with context. Per the original methods: The authors estimated nucleated cell counts from reference gene primer amplification. The assay was immunoSEQ multiplex PCR, and TCRdb's table has in-frame clones only and misses some. V and J calls plus clone size are reproduced from that table; the DNA served to infer D and trimming. The data hold approximately 90,000 clones, with 65% to 85% observed a single time. The ends were cut back, 3 bases at V and 3 bases at J, with 11 bases in the middle. Germline assignment: CDR1 SGHTA and CDR2 FQGNSA. This CDR3 is 14 amino acids long. A Seattle source enrolled patients during active infection and followed them longitudinally. These data come from a study of blood T cell repertoires in COVID-19. Study as a whole: PBMCs, B-cell-depleted T cells, or T cells provided the cDNA or gDNA that made up the material.

The J gene is TRBJ2-5, the V gene TRBV7-2, with D maybe TRBD2 (5 bases). Material: peripheral blood. This clonotype originated in a man in his 70s with COVID-19, enrolled during active disease. The CDR3 protein is CASSFGLGKETQYF. In DNA, the CDR3 is TGTGCCAGCAGCTTCGGACTGGGAAAAGAGACCCAGTACTTC.